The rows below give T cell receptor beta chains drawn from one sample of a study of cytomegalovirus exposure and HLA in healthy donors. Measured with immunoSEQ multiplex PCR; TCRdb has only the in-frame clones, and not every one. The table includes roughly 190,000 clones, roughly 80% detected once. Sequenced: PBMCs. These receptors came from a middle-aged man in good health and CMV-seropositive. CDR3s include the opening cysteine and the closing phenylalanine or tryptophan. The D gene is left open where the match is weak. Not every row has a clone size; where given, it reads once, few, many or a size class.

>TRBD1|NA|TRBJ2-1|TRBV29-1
CSVGTATGGLYNEQFF
TGCAGCGTTGGTACGGCGACAGGGGGTCTCTACAATGAGCAGTTCTTC
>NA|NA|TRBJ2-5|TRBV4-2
CASSQVSSKETQYF
TGTGCCAGCAGCCAAGTGTCTAGCAAAGAGACCCAGTACTTC
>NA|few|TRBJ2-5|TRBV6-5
CASSPTGSQETQYF
TGTGCCAGCAGTCCTACAGGGAGTCAAGAGACCCAGTACTTC
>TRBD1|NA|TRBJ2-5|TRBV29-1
CSVGDRGGETQYF
TGCAGCGTGGGGGACAGGGGGGGAGAGACCCAGTACTTC
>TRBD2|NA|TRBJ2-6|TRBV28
CASTGRGAISGANVLTF
TGTGCCAGCACGGGGCGGGGGGCGATCTCTGGGGCCAACGTCCTGACTTTC
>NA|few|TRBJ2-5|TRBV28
CASSLYRTVPRETQYF
TGTGCCAGCAGTTTATACCGGACAGTTCCCCGAGAGACCCAGTACTTC
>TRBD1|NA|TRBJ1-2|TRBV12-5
CASGLPPGQGTTNYGYTF
TGTGCTAGTGGTTTGCCACCGGGACAGGGAACAACCAACTATGGCTACACCTTC
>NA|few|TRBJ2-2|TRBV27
CASSLRDLPTGELFF
TGTGCCAGCAGTTTGCGGGACCTCCCGACCGGGGAGCTGTTTTTT
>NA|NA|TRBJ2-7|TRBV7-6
CASSLGGKSSYEQYF
TGTGCCAGCAGCTTAGGAGGGAAGAGCTCCTACGAGCAGTACTTC
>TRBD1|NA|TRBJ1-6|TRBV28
CASSSPGQVSNSPLHF
TGTGCCAGCAGTTCACCGGGACAGGTCTCGAATTCACCCCTCCACTTT
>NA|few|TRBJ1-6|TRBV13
CASSLRRVPNNSPLHF
TGTGCCAGCAGCCTTCGCCGGGTCCCTAATAATTCACCCCTCCACTTT
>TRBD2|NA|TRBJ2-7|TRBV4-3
CASSQGLAGGQYEQYF
TGCGCCAGCAGCCAGGGACTAGCGGGGGGGCAGTACGAGCAGTACTTC
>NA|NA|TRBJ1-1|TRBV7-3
CASSLKQGRNTEAFF
TGTGCCAGCAGCTTAAAGCAGGGGCGGAACACTGAAGCTTTCTTT
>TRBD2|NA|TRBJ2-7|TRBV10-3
CAISTGTSGGASYEQYF
TGTGCCATCAGTACCGGGACTAGCGGGGGGGCCTCCTACGAGCAGTACTTC
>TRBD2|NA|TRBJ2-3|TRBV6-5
CASSASGGSTDTQYF
TGTGCCAGCAGTGCGAGCGGGGGAAGCACAGATACGCAGTATTTT
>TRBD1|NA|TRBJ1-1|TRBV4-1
CASSQGQGATEAFF
TGCGCCAGCAGCCAAGGACAGGGGGCTACTGAAGCTTTCTTT
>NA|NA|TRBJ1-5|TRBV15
CATSDGFNQPQHF
TGTGCCACCAGCGACGGGTTCAATCAGCCCCAGCATTTT
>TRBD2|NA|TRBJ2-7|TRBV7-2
CASSSGGAEFYEQYF
TGTGCCAGCAGCTCGGGGGGGGCCGAGTTCTACGAGCAGTACTTC
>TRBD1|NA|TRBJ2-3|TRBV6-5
CASRGTGWKQYF
TGTGCCAGTAGAGGGACAGGGTGGAAGCAGTATTTT
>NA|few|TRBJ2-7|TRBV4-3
CASSQVGGATAYEQYF
TGCGCCAGCAGCCAAGTAGGGGGTGCTACAGCCTACGAGCAGTACTTC
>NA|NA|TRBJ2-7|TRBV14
CASSQDVSPRGQYF
TGTGCCAGCAGCCAAGATGTGTCCCCGCGGGGGCAGTACTTC
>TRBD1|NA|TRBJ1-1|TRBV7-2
CASSFRQGPTEAFF
TGTGCCAGCAGCTTCAGACAGGGGCCGACTGAAGCTTTCTTT
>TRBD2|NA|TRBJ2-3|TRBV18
CASSPGTSRDTQYF
TGTGCCAGCTCCCCCGGGACTAGCAGGGATACGCAGTATTTT
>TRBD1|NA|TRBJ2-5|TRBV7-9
CASSLAGGGETQYF
TGTGCCAGCAGCTTAGCAGGGGGCGGGGAGACCCAGTACTTC
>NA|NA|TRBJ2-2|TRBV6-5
CASSKGLPAGELFF
TGTGCCAGCAGTAAGGGACTCCCCGCCGGGGAGCTGTTTTTT
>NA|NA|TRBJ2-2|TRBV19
CASSIGRNLNTGELFF
TGTGCCAGTAGTATAGGCAGAAACCTGAACACCGGGGAGCTGTTTTTT
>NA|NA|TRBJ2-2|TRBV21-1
CASSKARDRVRDTGELFF
TGTGCCAGCAGCAAAGCGAGGGACAGGGTGAGGGACACCGGGGAGCTGTTTTTT
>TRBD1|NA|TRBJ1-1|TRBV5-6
CASDRGYSMNTEAFF
TGTGCCAGCGACAGGGGGTATTCCATGAACACTGAAGCTTTCTTT
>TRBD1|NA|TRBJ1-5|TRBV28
CASSFRGLGQPQHF
TGTGCCAGCAGTTTCAGGGGGTTGGGTCAGCCCCAGCATTTT
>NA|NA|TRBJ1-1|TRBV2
CASRGRGTAFF
TGTGCCAGCAGGGGAAGGGGGACAGCTTTCTTT
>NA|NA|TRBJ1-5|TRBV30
CAWSNSNQPQHF
TGTGCCTGGAGCAATAGCAATCAGCCCCAGCATTTT
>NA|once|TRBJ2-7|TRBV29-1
CSVEAAGKGYEQYF
TGCAGCGTTGAAGCAGCAGGGAAAGGGTACGAGCAGTACTTC
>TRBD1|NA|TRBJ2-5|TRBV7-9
CASSLQTGGQETQYF
TGTGCCAGCAGCTTGCAAACAGGGGGCCAAGAGACCCAGTACTTC